This T cell receptor (beta chain) was retrieved from a study of post-analysis software for immune sequencing data. Looking at the study overall: Relapsing-remitting, secondary progressive and progressive-relapsing multiple sclerosis courses were included.

Unique molecular identifiers were built into the TCR beta cDNA libraries. A single record per CDR3 protein comes from TCRdb applying MiXCR to the PCR reads. Among approximately 770,000 distinct CDR3 sequences listed, around 42% were seen once. Remarks on this clonotype: What it recognizes is unknown.

The CDR3 is 14 amino acids. Between the trimmed V and J ends, which lost 8 bases and 0 bases, there was a span of 12 bases. The germline CDR1 and CDR2 sequences are MNHNY and SVGAGI (reference sequence). General study results and limits: F measure showed strong co-clustering of same-batch samples. Five or six TRBV segments were significantly more frequent in patients than in controls. TRBV5-6, TRBV5-1 and TRBV20-1 were among these segments. Compared against controls, patients with multiple sclerosis displayed significantly lower normalized Chao1 diversity.

The chain is built from TRBV6-6 and TRBJ2-3, with D unclear. The receptor's source is a girl aged 5 to 17 with multiple sclerosis. The sample comprised blood. The CDR3 DNA sequence: TGTGCCAGCGCCCGAGGAATTAGCACAGATACGCAGTATTTT. Its protein is CASARGISTDTQYF.